The clone carrying this T cell receptor (beta chain) was seen a handful of times. Antigen specificity is unknown. The trim removed 0 bases at V and 9 bases at J, leaving 16 bases unmatched. This CDR3 contains 20 residues. Germline lookup yields CDR1 LGHDT and CDR2 YNNKEL (reference sequence). The data originate from a study of T cells after yellow fever vaccination. Study-level points and caveats: Clones that expanded after primary vaccination mostly reappeared after the booster (nearly 98% CD4, approximately 87% CD8). Repertoires sorted by FACS could include abundant clonotypes that are contaminants from the bulk population. It was a weaker secondary response, yet one that peaked faster, at day 5 versus 15.

TCR cDNA was made by 5'RACE template switching, adding a universal primer site and UMIs. TCRdb itself ran the 5' RACE reads through MiXCR, one entry per CDR3 protein. The top ten hold 14% of the sample, which has approximately 550,000 distinct CDR3 sequences, roughly 19% seen once. The gene calls are TRBV3-1 and TRBJ2-1, with 14 nucleotides matching TRBD2. Material: PBMCs, obtained 15 days after the yellow fever booster vaccination. This sequence originates from a young man who received the YFV17D yellow fever vaccine. As DNA, the CDR3 is TGTGCCAGCAGCCAAGAATATACCGGAGCGGGACTAGCGGGAGCAAGTGAGCAGTTCTTC. Translated: CASSQEYTGAGLAGASEQFF.